A single sample gave rise to the 24 T cell receptor beta chains below, sequenced in a study of blood T cells in healthy people across ages. The authors ran a second PCR of about 7 to 11 cycles using a sample-barcoded 5' primer and a J-beta primer mix. In TCRdb, the 5' RACE reads were re-called with MiXCR into one record per CDR3 protein. The sample lists 1.5 million to 1.8 million distinct CDR3 sequences, 35% to 45% occurring once. Input material: blood. The receptors originated from a woman aged 18-29 years in good health.

The chain carries TRBV7-9 and TRBJ1-4; tentative D call: TRBD1 (5 bases). Trimming took off 4 bases at V and 8 bases at J, with 23 bases between the two ends. Germline CDR1 SEHNR, CDR2 FQNEAQ (reference sequence). The CDR3 extends over 17 amino acids. The CDR3 sequence: CASSYEKLGRSGEKLFF. CDR3 nucleotide sequence: TGTGCCAGCAGCTACGAAAAGTTGGGGCGAAGCGGCGAAAAACTGTTTTTT. Based on the CDR3 plus reference TRBV7-9 and TRBJ1-4, the full variable domain is DTGVSQNPRHKITKRGQNVTFRCDPISEHNRLYWYRQTLGQGPEFLTYFQNEAQLEKSRLLSDRFSAERPKGSFSTLEIQRTEQGDSAMYLCASSYEKLGRSGEKLFFGSGTQLSVL.

The CDR3 loop reads CASSRNRRGQGREAFF. The CDR3 DNA sequence: TGTGCCAGCAGCCGAAATCGCCGTGGACAGGGCCGTGAAGCTTTCTTT. The chain recombines TRBV12-3 or TRBV12-4 with TRBJ1-1, with 8 nucleotides matching TRBD1. V gave up 6 bases and J gave up 7 bases; unmatched junction bases: 16. CDR3 length: 16 residues.

V and J are TRBV6-5 and TRBJ2-7; a weak D match, TRBD1 (6 bases). This CDR3 comprises 15 residues. V was pared by 0 bases and J by 0 bases, with 9 bases between. CDR1 is MNHEY and CDR2 is SVGAGI in the germline V gene. CDR3 region: CASSYSAGVSYEQYF. The CDR3 DNA follows: TGTGCCAGCAGTTACTCGGCAGGGGTCTCCTACGAGCAGTACTTC.

The chain uses TRBV9 and TRBJ2-7; D may be TRBD2 (5 bases). Looked up from germline, CDR1 is SGDLS and CDR2 is YYNGEE. The ends were cut back, 3 bases at V and 2 bases at J, with 12 bases in the middle. This CDR3 has 14 amino acids. The CDR3 sequence is CASSARDKPYEQYF. CDR3 nucleotide sequence: TGTGCCAGCAGCGCCCGGGATAAGCCCTACGAGCAGTACTTC.

The J gene is TRBJ2-5, the V gene TRBV25-1, with 7 nucleotides matching TRBD1. The J call is uncertain, as TRBJ2-7 better fits the DNA end. The V gene's germline CDR1 is MGHDK and CDR2 SYGVNS. The CDR3 runs 15 residues. The CDR3 region is CASSVATGRPYEQYF. For the CDR3, the DNA is TGTGCCAGCAGTGTGGCGACAGGGCGCCCCTACGAGCAGTACTTC.

The CDR3 DNA follows: TGTGCCAGCAGTTACAAGGGGGGCTACACCTTC. Protein product: CASSYKGGYTF. The chain couples TRBV6-5 to TRBJ1-2; TRBD1 is a possible D gene (5 bases). Deletions cut 2 bases from V and 8 bases from J, with 6 bases between. The CDR3 length is 11 residues. CDR1 MNHEY and CDR2 SVGAGI come from the germline V gene.

This clonotype was seen a handful of times. The V call is TRBV29-1, the J call TRBJ1-2; D not resolved. Germline-derived CDR1 and CDR2 are SQVTM and ANQGSEA. The V and J ends lost 5 bases and 1 base respectively, with 11 bases between them. The CDR3 totals 13 residues. The CDR3 loop is CSVSWEYNYGYTF. CDR3 DNA: TGCAGCGTTAGCTGGGAATATAACTATGGCTACACCTTC. The variable domain in full, completed from reference TRBV29-1 and TRBJ1-2, reads SAVISQKPSRDICQRGTSLTIQCQVDSQVTMMFWYRQQPGQSLTLIATANQGSEATYESGFVIDKFPISRPNLTFSTLTVSNMSPEDSSIYLCSVSWEYNYGYTFGSGTRLTVV.

Concerning this clonotype itself: This clone may be a read error of a much larger clone one base away. The genes are TRBV2 and TRBJ2-5; TRBD1 matches 7 bases. The DNA end lines up better with TRBJ2-7; the J call may be wrong. The CDR3 is 14 amino acids. CDR1 is SNHLY and CDR2 is FYNNEI in the germline V gene. The CDR3: CASSETGYTCEQYF. Here the CDR3 DNA reads TGTGCCAGCAGCGAGACAGGGTACACCTGCGAGCAGTACTTC.

This clonotype appeared a single time. Because it lacks the conserved phenylalanine or tryptophan at the end, this CDR3 is likely a read error. CDR3 residues: CSAPLRDSSNEQYS. DNA for the CDR3: TGCAGTGCGCCACTCCGGGACAGTTCTAACGAGCAGTACTCC. This sequence joins TRBV20-1 and TRBJ2-7; 7 positions match TRBD1. The CDR3 sequence is 14 residues long. With 6 bases clipped from V and 5 bases from J, the junction kept 13 bases outside the gene matches. The germline gives CDR1 DFQATT, CDR2 SNEGSKA (reference sequence).

The rearrangement joins TRBV12-3 or TRBV12-4 to TRBJ2-7; 7 positions match TRBD2. Trimming at V came to 5 bases and at J to 0 bases, leaving 10 bases not matched to a gene. This CDR3 contains 16 residues. The CDR3 DNA sequence: TGTGCCAGCAGTCCGCCCGCGGGGGTAAGCTCCTACGAGCAGTACTTC. This gives the protein CASSPPAGVSSYEQYF.

The chain employs TRBV7-2 and TRBJ2-4; the D gene is possibly TRBD2 (6 bases). Near its end, the DNA agrees better with TRBJ2-7, so the J call may be wrong. From germline, CDR1 is SGHTA and CDR2 FQGNSA. This CDR3 has 15 amino acids. The CDR3, as DNA: TGTGCCAGCAGACCAACCGGGACTGGGCGCAGCGAGCAGTACTTC. Its protein product is CASRPTGTGRSEQYF.

The chain recombines TRBV7-8 with TRBJ2-7, with a possible D match to TRBD1 (5 bases). The ends were cut back, 1 base at V and 2 bases at J, with 9 bases in the middle. The CDR3 consists of 14 residues. Germline CDR1 and CDR2: SGHVS and FQNEAQ. The CDR3 DNA follows: TGTGCCAGCAGCTTAGAAGTCAGGGCCTACGAGCAGTACTTC. This gives the protein CASSLEVRAYEQYF.

The table lists this clonotype with a count of one. This chain joins TRBV20-1 and TRBJ2-5; D not certain. CDR1 and CDR2 (germline): DFQATT, SNEGSKA (reference sequence). Between the trimmed V and J ends, which lost 5 bases and 11 bases, there was a span of 15 bases. The CDR3 is made up of 11 amino acids. The CDR3: CSAPLYNEQYF. The CDR3 bases are TGCAGTGCTCCCCTTTACAATGAGCAGTACTTC.

This clonotype occurred many times. The rearrangement uses TRBV12-3 or TRBV12-4 and TRBJ2-7, with D maybe TRBD1 (5 bases). Trimming cost V 6 bases and J 7 bases, with 19 bases left between them. The CDR3 spans 14 residues. CDR3 DNA: TGTGCCAGCAGCCAAGGCCCAGGGTCTCGAGAGCAGTACTTC. This gives the protein CASSQGPGSREQYF.

This clonotype has just a few counts. The gene calls are TRBV7-2 and TRBJ1-4; tentatively, D is TRBD1 (6 bases). The CDR3 covers 14 residues. Between the trimmed V and J ends, which lost 5 bases and 7 bases, there was a span of 14 bases. CDR1 is SGHTA and CDR2 is FQGNSA in the germline V gene. In DNA form, the CDR3 reads TGTGCCAGCAGCGTCCAACAGGGATCTGAAAAACTGTTTTTT. Protein product: CASSVQQGSEKLFF.

The V and J genes are TRBV5-1 and TRBJ1-2; 7 positions agree with TRBD1. CDR1 and CDR2 (germline): SGHRS, YFSETQ. Losses at the gene ends were 4 bases for V and 7 bases for J; bases not matched to a gene: 7. The CDR3 runs to 13 residues. CDR3 bases: TGCGCCAGCAGCGTAGGGGGCGCCTCTGGCTACACCTTC. This sequence encodes CASSVGGASGYTF.

This rearrangement joins TRBV3-1 to TRBJ2-7; 9 bases match TRBD2. Germline V lookup: CDR1 LGHDT, CDR2 YNNKEL (reference sequence). The CDR3 loop spans 15 amino acids. After removal of 4 bases from V and 5 bases from J, the junction contained 9 bases not matched to a gene. DNA of the CDR3: TGTGCCAGCAGCCCTATACTAGCGGGCACGGACGAGCAGTACTTC. Its protein product is CASSPILAGTDEQYF.

This clonotype was detected only a few times. The rearrangement links TRBV7-6 to TRBJ2-1; possible D gene TRBD1, 5 bases. The assigned J gene may be wrong: the sequence end matches TRBJ2-7 better. Germline-derived CDR1 and CDR2 are SGHVS and FNYEAQ. The CDR3 sequence is 15 residues long. As DNA, the CDR3 is TGTGCCAGCAGCTTAGGTGGGCAGGGCTACAATGAGCAGTACTTC. Protein: CASSLGGQGYNEQYF.

This clonotype was counted a few times. The chain recombines TRBV27 with TRBJ2-4, with D maybe TRBD1 (6 bases). Germline values: CDR1 MNHEY, CDR2 SMNVEV (reference sequence). The V end lost 4 bases, the J end lost 3 bases, and 19 bases lay between the germline ends. The CDR3 contains 17 residues. The CDR3 is CASSSPIREGGKNIQYF. DNA of the CDR3: TGTGCCAGCAGTTCCCCTATCAGGGAAGGGGGCAAAAACATTCAGTACTTC.

The V and J genes are TRBV24-1 and TRBJ2-1; 9 nucleotides match TRBD2. Germline lookup yields CDR1 KGHDR and CDR2 SFDVKD. CDR3 length equals 14 residues. V was pared by 4 bases and J by 8 bases, with 5 bases of the junction left unmatched. The CDR3 reads CATSDTSGRHEQFF. DNA of the CDR3: TGTGCCACCAGTGACACAAGCGGGAGGCATGAGCAGTTCTTC.

The chain links TRBV27 to TRBJ1-1; D gene ambiguous. CDR3 length equals 16 residues. CDR1 is MNHEY, CDR2 SMNVEV, per germline (reference sequence). Trimming took 2 bases from V and 4 from J, leaving 17 bases between them. The CDR3 sequence is CASSLNGVVGTTEAFF. As DNA, the CDR3 is TGTGCCAGCAGTTTAAATGGGGTAGTAGGAACCACTGAAGCTTTCTTT.

This clonotype appeared a few times. This chain uses TRBV10-3 with TRBJ1-1, with D hard to call. The CDR3 is 13 residues long. In germline, CDR1 is ENHRY, CDR2 SYGVKD. Deletions cut 2 bases from V and 1 base from J, with 5 bases between. The CDR3 bases are TGTGCCATCAGTGAGCGGCCGAACACTGAAGCTTTCTTT. The encoded protein is CAISERPNTEAFF.

This sequence joins TRBV29-1 and TRBJ2-3; possibly TRBD2 for D (5 bases). The CDR3 loop spans 12 amino acids. The V gene lost 4 bases and the J gene lost 6 bases, with 11 bases spanning the gap. The V gene's germline CDR1 is SQVTM and CDR2 ANQGSEA. The CDR3 DNA is TGCAGCGTTGCGGAGGTTGGGGATACGCAGTATTTT. It codes for CSVAEVGDTQYF.

V usage is TRBV5-1 and J usage is TRBJ2-4; 16 nucleotides align to TRBD2. Germline CDR1 is SGHRS and CDR2 is YFSETQ. J was trimmed by 13 bases and V by 4 bases; bases with no gene match: 11. The CDR3 loop spans 16 amino acids. CDR3 coding DNA: TGCGCCAGCAGCGAGGGACTAGCGGGAGGGCCGGGAGAGCAGTACTTC. Its protein is CASSEGLAGGPGEQYF.